This T cell receptor (beta chain) originates from a study of Ad26.COV2.S vaccination and SARS-CoV-2 variants. The study's findings and limits: From the TCR breadth and depth analyses, total T cell responses may have been underestimated. People who got the vaccine had more spike-specific TCR breadth than people who got placebo.

As to treatment: around 19 received Ad26.COV2.S at low or high dose, single or two shots; roughly 5 received placebo; per-sample allocation not given. The investigators took samples on day 63 after the first vaccine or placebo injection. This table comes from immunoSEQ multiplex PCR, and its TCRdb copy is limited to in-frame clones, with some not included. The profile shows approximately 410,000 clones, approximately 92% of them singletons. J was trimmed by 3 bases and V by 2 bases; bases with no gene match: 9. The CDR3 is 16 residues long. CDR1 and CDR2 (germline): MGHRA, YSYEKL. The sample holds one count of this clone. What it recognizes is unknown.

The receptor was isolated from a person between 18 and 59 years old who received the Ad26.COV2.S COVID-19 vaccine or a placebo. The source material was peripheral blood, sampled in a trial of Ad26.COV2.S vaccine versus placebo. V is TRBV4-1 and J is TRBJ2-7; TRBD1 matches 8 bases. CDR3 bases: TGCGCCAGCAGCCAAATTCTGGACAGGGAGTACTACGAGCAGTACTTC. This translates into CASSQILDREYYEQYF.